These 17 T cell receptor beta chains were sequenced from one sample in a study of cytomegalovirus exposure and HLA in healthy donors. Primers: 60 Vbeta forward and 13 Jbeta reverse. TCRdb's copy holds only in-frame clones and misses some; the assay was immunoSEQ multiplex PCR. The sample yields some 190,000 clones, approximately 84% seen once. Sample: PBMCs. The receptors were gathered from a girl aged 5-17 years in good health and CMV-seropositive.

In its sample, this clone was seen a few times. V gene TRBV29-1 combines with J gene TRBJ2-3; 9 bases map to TRBD2. V shed 7 bases and J 4 bases; nucleotides not matched to a gene: 9. CDR3 length: 14 amino acids. Per germline, CDR1 SQVTM and CDR2 ANQGSEA. The CDR3 loop is CSASIAGVSDTQYF. In DNA, the CDR3 is TGCAGCGCCTCCATAGCGGGAGTATCAGATACGCAGTATTTT.

This sequence joins TRBV9 and TRBJ1-2; TRBD1 matches at 8 bases. J gave up 4 bases and V 2 bases, and 13 bases lay outside the gene matches. CDR3 length: 17 amino acids. Looked up from germline, CDR1 is SGDLS and CDR2 is YYNGEE. DNA for the CDR3: TGTGCCAGCAGCGTTAGCCGATTCCGGGACAGGACCTATGGCTACACCTTC. Its protein is CASSVSRFRDRTYGYTF.

The genes are TRBV7-2 and TRBJ1-4, with D unresolved. V lost 6 bases and J 4 bases, leaving 9 bases between the germline ends. Germline V gene data show CDR1 as SGHTA and CDR2 as FQGNSA. CDR3 length: 13 residues. In DNA, the CDR3 is TGTGCCAGCAGTTTCGGAGGTAATGAAAAACTGTTTTTT. Protein product: CASSFGGNEKLFF.

The chain combines TRBV19 with TRBJ2-1; D is undetermined. Germline assignment: CDR1 LNHDA and CDR2 SQIVND (reference sequence). The V gene lost 4 bases and the J gene lost 9 bases, with 10 bases spanning the gap. The CDR3 consists of 12 residues. CDR3 nucleotides: TGTGCCAGTAGTACCATAGTGAGTGAGCAGTTCTTC. This gives the protein CASSTIVSEQFF.

The V call is TRBV27, the J call TRBJ2-5; 7 nucleotides agree with TRBD1. This CDR3 is 14 amino acids long. Looked up from germline, CDR1 is MNHEY and CDR2 is SMNVEV (reference sequence). V lost 4 bases to trimming and J lost 4 bases; unmatched junction nucleotides: 6. CDR3 sequence (DNA): TGTGCCAGCAGTTGGGGATCAGGGGGAGAGACCCAGTACTTC. Amino acids: CASSWGSGGETQYF.

V gene TRBV10-3 combines with J gene TRBJ1-2; TRBD1 agrees at 9 bases. Looked up from germline, CDR1 is ENHRY and CDR2 is SYGVKD. Trimming at V came to 4 bases and at J to 8 bases, leaving 2 bases not matched to a gene. CDR3 length equals 12 residues. DNA of the CDR3: TGTGCCATCAGTGCTACAGGGGGCGGCTACACCTTC. Amino acid sequence: CAISATGGGYTF.

CDR3 DNA sequence: TGCGCCAGCAGCCAAGAACTGGCTAGCGGGACCTACGAGCAGTACTTC. Translating gives CASSQELASGTYEQYF. The chain is built from TRBV4-3 and TRBJ2-7, with TRBD2 identical over 9 bases. The CDR3 totals 16 residues. V gave up 0 bases and J gave up 2 bases; unmatched junction bases: 5. Per germline, CDR1 LGHNA and CDR2 YSLEER.

The chain employs TRBV11-2 and TRBJ2-5; 7 bases are shared with TRBD2. V gave up 4 bases and J gave up 2 bases; unmatched junction bases: 10. Germline V gene lookup returns CDR1 SGHAT and CDR2 FQNNGV. This CDR3 has 16 residues. The CDR3 region has the DNA TGTGCCAGCAGCTCGCCATCTGCGGGAGTACAAGAGACCCAGTACTTC. Translation: CASSSPSAGVQETQYF.

This chain links TRBV19 with TRBJ1-5; D uncertain. Trimming took off 3 bases at V and 4 bases at J, with 10 bases between the two ends. This CDR3 region has 14 residues. CDR1 LNHDA and CDR2 SQIVND come from the germline V gene (reference sequence). For the CDR3, the DNA is TGTGCCAGTAGTATGGGAGGGTTTAATCAGCCCCAGCATTTT. Translation: CASSMGGFNQPQHF.

The chain uses TRBV5-6 and TRBJ2-5, with 10 bases aligning to TRBD2. The length of the CDR3 is 15 residues. Germline loops: CDR1 SGHDT, CDR2 YYEEEE. V gave up 3 bases and J gave up 5 bases; unmatched junction bases: 7. In DNA, the CDR3 is TGTGCCAGCAGCTGGGGGGGACTAGCGACGGAGACCCAGTACTTC. Protein: CASSWGGLATETQYF.

DNA of the CDR3: TGCGCCAGCAGCTTCCATCAGACAGGGGGCTACGAGCCCCAGCATTTT. Encoded protein: CASSFHQTGGYEPQHF. The rearrangement joins TRBV5-1 to TRBJ1-5; the match to TRBD1 covers 10 bases. CDR1 and CDR2 (germline): SGHRS, YFSETQ. The CDR3 covers 16 residues. J lost 8 bases, V lost 2 bases, and 10 bases had no gene match.

This chain uses TRBV15 with TRBJ2-5; 11 bases fit TRBD2. CDR3 size: 17 residues. Germline V CDR1 and CDR2: LNHNV, YYDKDF (reference sequence). V lost 6 bases, J lost 3 bases, and 12 bases stayed unmatched. The CDR3 sequence: CATSIAETSGIEETQYF. In DNA form, the CDR3 reads TGTGCCACCAGTATAGCCGAGACTAGCGGGATCGAAGAGACCCAGTACTTC.

The rearrangement uses TRBV27 and TRBJ2-1; D remains ambiguous. CDR1 and CDR2 (germline): MNHEY, SMNVEV (reference sequence). The germline V and J ends were trimmed by 4 bases and 0 bases, with 10 bases remaining between them. The CDR3 consists of 15 residues. The CDR3 bases are TGTGCCAGCAGTTCGAAACCGAGCTCCTACAATGAGCAGTTCTTC. Translating it yields CASSSKPSSYNEQFF.

In the case of this clone: One junction end disagrees with the germline gene, perhaps due to a read error. The gene calls are TRBV19 and TRBJ1-2; D is unclear. This CDR3 is built from 13 residues. In germline, CDR1 is LNHDA, CDR2 SQIVND (reference sequence). CDR3 in DNA: TGTGCCAGTGGTATGGGCAGACACTATGGCTACACCTTC. As protein: CASGMGRHYGYTF. Supplemented by reference TRBV19 and TRBJ1-2, the full variable domain reads DGGITQSPKYLFRKEGQNVTLSCEQNLNHDAMYWYRQDPGQGLRLIYYSQIVNDFQKGDIAEGYSVSREKKESFPLTVTSAQKNPTAFYLCASGMGRHYGYTFGSGTRLTVV.

The rearrangement links TRBV10-3 to TRBJ2-1; D is unclear. The CDR3 has 13 residues. The V gene lost 8 bases and the J gene lost 6 bases, with 14 bases spanning the gap. From germline, CDR1 is ENHRY and CDR2 SYGVKD. The CDR3 region is CAIARNDFNEQFF. The CDR3, as DNA: TGTGCCATCGCTAGGAACGATTTCAATGAGCAGTTCTTC.

This chain uses TRBV12-5 with TRBJ2-1, with 8 bases identical to TRBD2. Per germline, CDR1 LGHNT and CDR2 FRNRAP. V shed 4 bases, J shed 13 bases, and the junction held 9 bases outside the gene matches. This CDR3 has 13 residues. The DNA of the CDR3 is TGTGCTAGTGGTTCCTCCTCGGGGGGGGATCAGTTCTTC. This gives the protein CASGSSSGGDQFF.

The chain carries TRBV7-2 and TRBJ2-7; D is possibly TRBD2 (5 bases). This CDR3 spans 14 amino acids. V was pared by 5 bases and J by 3 bases, with 14 bases between. CDR1 SGHTA and CDR2 FQGNSA come from the germline V gene. DNA for the CDR3: TGTGCCAGCAGCCTGGGGAGTATAAACTACGAGCAGTACTTC. This encodes CASSLGSINYEQYF.